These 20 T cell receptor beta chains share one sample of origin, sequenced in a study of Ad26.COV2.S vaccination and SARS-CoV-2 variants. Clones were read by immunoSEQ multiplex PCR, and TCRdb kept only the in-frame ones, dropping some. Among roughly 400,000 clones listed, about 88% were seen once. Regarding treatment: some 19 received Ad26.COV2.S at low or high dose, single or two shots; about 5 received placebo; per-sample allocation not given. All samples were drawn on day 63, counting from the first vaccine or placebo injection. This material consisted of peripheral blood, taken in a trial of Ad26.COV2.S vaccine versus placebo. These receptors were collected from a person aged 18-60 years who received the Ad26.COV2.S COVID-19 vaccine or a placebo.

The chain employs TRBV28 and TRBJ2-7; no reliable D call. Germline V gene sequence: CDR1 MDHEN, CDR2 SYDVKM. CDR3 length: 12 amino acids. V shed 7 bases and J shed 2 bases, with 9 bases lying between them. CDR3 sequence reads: CASTSRPYEQYF. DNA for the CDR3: TGTGCCAGCACCAGCAGACCCTACGAGCAGTACTTC. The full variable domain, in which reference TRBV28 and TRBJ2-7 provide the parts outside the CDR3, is DVKVTQSSRYLVKRTGEKVFLECVQDMDHENMFWYRQDPGLGLRLIYFSYDVKMKEKGDIPEGYSVSREKKERFSLILESASTNQTSMYLCASTSRPYEQYFGPGTRLTVT.

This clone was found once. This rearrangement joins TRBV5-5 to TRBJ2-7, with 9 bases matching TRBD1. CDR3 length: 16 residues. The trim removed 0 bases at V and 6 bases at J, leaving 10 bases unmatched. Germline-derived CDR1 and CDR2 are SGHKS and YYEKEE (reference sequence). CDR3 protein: CASSLEDRGSLAEQYF. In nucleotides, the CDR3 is TGTGCCAGCAGCTTGGAGGACAGGGGTTCCCTCGCCGAGCAGTACTTC.

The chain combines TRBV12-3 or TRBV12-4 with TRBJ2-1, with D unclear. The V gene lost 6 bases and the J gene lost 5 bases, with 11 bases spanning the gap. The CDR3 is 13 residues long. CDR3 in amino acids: CASRIVGNNEQFF. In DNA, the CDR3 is TGTGCCAGCAGAATAGTGGGAAACAATGAGCAGTTCTTC.

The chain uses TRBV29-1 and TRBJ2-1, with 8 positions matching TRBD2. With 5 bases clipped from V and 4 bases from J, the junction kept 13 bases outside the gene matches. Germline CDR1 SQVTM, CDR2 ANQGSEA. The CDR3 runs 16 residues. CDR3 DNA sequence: TGCAGCGTTCGTGCCGGAACTAGCGGATTTTACAATGAGCAGTTCTTC. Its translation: CSVRAGTSGFYNEQFF.

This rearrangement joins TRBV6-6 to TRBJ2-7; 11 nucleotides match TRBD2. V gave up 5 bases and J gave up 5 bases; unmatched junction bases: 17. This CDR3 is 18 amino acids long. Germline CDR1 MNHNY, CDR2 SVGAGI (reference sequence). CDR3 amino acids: CASSRVGRLAGLYDEQYF. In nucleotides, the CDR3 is TGTGCCAGCAGTCGCGTGGGGAGACTAGCGGGATTGTATGACGAGCAGTACTTC.

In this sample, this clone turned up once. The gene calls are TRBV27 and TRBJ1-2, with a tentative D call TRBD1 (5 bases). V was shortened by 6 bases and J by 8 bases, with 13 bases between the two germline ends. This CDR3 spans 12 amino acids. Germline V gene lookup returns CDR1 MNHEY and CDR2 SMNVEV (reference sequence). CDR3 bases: TGTGCCAGCAGCCCTCAGGGTGGGGGCTACACCTTC. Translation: CASSPQGGGYTF.

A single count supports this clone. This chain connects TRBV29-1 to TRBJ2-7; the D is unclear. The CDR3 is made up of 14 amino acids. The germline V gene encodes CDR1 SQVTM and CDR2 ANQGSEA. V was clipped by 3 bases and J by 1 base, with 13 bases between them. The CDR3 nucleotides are TGCAGCGTTGATGGCCTGCGTGGGTCCTACGAGCAGTACTTC. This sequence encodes CSVDGLRGSYEQYF.

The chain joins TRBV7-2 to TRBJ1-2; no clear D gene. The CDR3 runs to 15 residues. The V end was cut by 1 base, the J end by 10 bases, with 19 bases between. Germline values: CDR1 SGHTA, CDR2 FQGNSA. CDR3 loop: CASSLEDGRTSYYTF. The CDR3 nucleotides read TGTGCCAGCAGCTTAGAAGACGGCAGGACCTCGTACTACACCTTC.

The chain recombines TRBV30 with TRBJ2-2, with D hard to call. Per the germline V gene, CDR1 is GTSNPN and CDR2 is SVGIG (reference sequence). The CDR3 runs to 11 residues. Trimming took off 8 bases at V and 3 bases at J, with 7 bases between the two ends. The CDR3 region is CALYHTGELFF. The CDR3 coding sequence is TGTGCCCTCTATCACACCGGGGAGCTGTTTTTT.

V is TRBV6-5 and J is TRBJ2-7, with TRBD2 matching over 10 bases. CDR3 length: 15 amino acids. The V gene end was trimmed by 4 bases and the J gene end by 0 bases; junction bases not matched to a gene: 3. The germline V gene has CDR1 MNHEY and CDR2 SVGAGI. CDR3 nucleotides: TGTGCCAGCAGTTCCCGGACTAGCGGCTCCTACGAGCAGTACTTC. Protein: CASSSRTSGSYEQYF.

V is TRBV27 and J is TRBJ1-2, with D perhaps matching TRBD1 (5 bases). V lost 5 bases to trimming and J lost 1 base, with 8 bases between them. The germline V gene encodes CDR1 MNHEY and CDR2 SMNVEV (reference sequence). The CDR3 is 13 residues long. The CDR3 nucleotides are TGTGCCAGCAGTAATGGGGGTAACTATGGCTACACCTTC. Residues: CASSNGGNYGYTF.

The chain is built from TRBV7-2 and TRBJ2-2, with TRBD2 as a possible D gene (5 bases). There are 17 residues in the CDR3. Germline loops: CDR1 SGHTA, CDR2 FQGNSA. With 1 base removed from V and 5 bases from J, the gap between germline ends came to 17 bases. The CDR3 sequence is CASSLGTGLLSTGELFF. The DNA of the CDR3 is TGTGCCAGCAGCTTAGGCACGGGGTTACTAAGTACCGGGGAGCTGTTTTTT.

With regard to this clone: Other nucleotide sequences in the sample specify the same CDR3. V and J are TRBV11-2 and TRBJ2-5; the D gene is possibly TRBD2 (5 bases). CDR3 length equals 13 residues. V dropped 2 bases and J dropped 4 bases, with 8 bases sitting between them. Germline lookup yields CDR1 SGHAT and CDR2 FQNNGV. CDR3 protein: CASSLSSGETQYF. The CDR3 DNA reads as TGTGCCAGCAGCTTATCGAGCGGAGAGACCCAGTACTTC.

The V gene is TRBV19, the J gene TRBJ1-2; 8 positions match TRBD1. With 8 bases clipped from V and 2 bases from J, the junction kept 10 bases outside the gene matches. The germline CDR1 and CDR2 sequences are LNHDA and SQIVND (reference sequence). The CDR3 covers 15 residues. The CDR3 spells CASVSLDRDNYGYTF. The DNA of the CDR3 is TGTGCCAGTGTCTCGTTGGACAGGGACAACTATGGCTACACCTTC.

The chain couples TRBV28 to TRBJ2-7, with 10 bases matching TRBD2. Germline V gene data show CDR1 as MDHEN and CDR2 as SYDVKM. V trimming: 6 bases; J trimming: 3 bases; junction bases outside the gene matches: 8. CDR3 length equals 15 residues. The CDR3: CASSSIAGGLYEQYF. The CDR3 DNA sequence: TGTGCCAGCAGCTCCATAGCGGGAGGACTCTACGAGCAGTACTTC.

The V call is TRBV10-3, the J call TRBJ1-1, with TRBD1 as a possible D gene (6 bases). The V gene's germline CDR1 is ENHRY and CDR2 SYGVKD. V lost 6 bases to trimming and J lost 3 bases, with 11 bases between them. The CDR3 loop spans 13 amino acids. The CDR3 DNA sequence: TGTGCCATCAGCTCAGGGGCCGACACTGAAGCTTTCTTT. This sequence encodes CAISSGADTEAFF.

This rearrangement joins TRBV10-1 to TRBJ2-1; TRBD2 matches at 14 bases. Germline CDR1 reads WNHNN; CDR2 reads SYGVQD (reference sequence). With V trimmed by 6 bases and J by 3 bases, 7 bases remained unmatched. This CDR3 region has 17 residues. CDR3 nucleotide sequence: TGCGCCAGCAGCCTGGGACTAGCGGGAGTCTACTACAATGAGCAGTTCTTC. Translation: CASSLGLAGVYYNEQFF.

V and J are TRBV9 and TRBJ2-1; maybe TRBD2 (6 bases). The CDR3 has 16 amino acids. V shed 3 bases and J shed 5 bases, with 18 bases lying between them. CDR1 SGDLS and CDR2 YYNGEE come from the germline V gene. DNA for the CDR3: TGTGCCAGCAGCGCGAAGAGCGGGTACTCTCACAATGAGCAGTTCTTC. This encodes CASSAKSGYSHNEQFF.

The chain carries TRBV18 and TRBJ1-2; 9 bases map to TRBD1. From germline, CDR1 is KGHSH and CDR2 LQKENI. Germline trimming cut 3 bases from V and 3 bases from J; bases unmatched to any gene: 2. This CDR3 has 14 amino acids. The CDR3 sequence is CASSPRTGDYGYTF. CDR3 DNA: TGTGCCAGCTCACCCCGGACAGGGGACTATGGCTACACCTTC.

The CDR3 coding sequence is TGTGCCAGCAGTGACAGGGTCGACTATGGCTACACCTTC. This codes for CASSDRVDYGYTF. The chain recombines TRBV6-1 with TRBJ1-2, with a possible D match to TRBD1 (5 bases). This CDR3 spans 13 amino acids. V was clipped by 3 bases and J by 3 bases, with 8 bases between them. The germline gives CDR1 MNHNS, CDR2 SASEGT.